The rows below give T cell receptor beta chains drawn from one sample of a study of beta chain features in type 1 diabetes. Sequenced by immunoSEQ multiplex PCR; TCRdb stores in-frame clones only, minus some. This repertoire shows roughly 290,000 clones, under 8.5% found once; its top ten account for more than 0.9%. Material: central memory CD4+ T cells from blood. The receptor set was obtained from a young woman in good health. Each CDR3 is given with its conserved first and last residue. D genes are given only for firm matches. For some rows the clone size is stated as once, few or many, or as a class when expanded; others skip it.

d_call j_call v_call clone_size cdr3_nt cdr3_aa
NA TRBJ2-2 TRBV7-9 few TGTGCCAGCAGCTTAGGTCGGGGGAACACCGGGGAGCTGTTTTTT CASSLGRGNTGELFF
TRBD1 TRBJ1-2 TRBV5-1 few TGCGCCAGCAGCTCCCTGACAGGGGAGGGTGGCTACACCTTC CASSSLTGEGGYTF
NA TRBJ2-6 TRBV11-2 NA TGTGCCAGCAGCAAAGCGGTGACTGGGGCCAACGTCCTGACTTTC CASSKAVTGANVLTF
TRBD1 TRBJ1-4 TRBV28 many TGTGCCAGCAGCCCATGGGGACAGGGCGAAAAACTGTTTTTT CASSPWGQGEKLFF
TRBD2 TRBJ2-7 TRBV7-8 many TGTGCCAGCAGGCTGGGACTAGCGGCCACCTACGAGCAGTACTTC CASRLGLAATYEQYF
NA TRBJ2-1 TRBV30 few TGTGCCTGGAGTGGGTGGCGGGGCAGGGGTGAGCAGTTCTTC CAWSGWRGRGEQFF
NA TRBJ1-3 TRBV4-1 few TGCGCCAGCAGCCAAGATCCCCGCGCACACTCCTCTGGAAACACCATATATTTT CASSQDPRAHSSGNTIYF
TRBD2 TRBJ2-3 TRBV9 NA TGTGCCAGCAGCGTAGACGTTAACGGGGGGGCCGTTACAGATACGCAGTATTTT CASSVDVNGGAVTDTQYF
NA TRBJ2-2 TRBV2 NA TGTGCCAGCGGGGACACCGGGGAGCTGTTTTTT CASGDTGELFF
NA TRBJ1-5 TRBV6-5 few TGTGCCAGCACCAACGGGCGTCAACAGCCCCAGCATTTT CASTNGRQQPQHF